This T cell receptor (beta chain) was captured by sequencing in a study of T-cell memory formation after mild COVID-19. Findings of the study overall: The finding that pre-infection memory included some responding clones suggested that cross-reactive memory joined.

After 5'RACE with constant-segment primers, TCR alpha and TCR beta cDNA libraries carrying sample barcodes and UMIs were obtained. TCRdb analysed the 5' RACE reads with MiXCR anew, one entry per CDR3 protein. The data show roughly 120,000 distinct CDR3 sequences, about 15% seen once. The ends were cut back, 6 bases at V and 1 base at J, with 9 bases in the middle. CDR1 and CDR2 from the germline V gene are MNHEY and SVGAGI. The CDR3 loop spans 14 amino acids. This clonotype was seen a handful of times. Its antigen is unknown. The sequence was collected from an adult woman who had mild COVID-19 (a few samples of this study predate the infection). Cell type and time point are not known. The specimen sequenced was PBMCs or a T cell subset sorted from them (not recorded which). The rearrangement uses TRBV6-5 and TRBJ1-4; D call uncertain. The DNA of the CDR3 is TGTGCCAGCAGCCCTTCTATAACTAATGAAAAACTGTTTTTT. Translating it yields CASSPSITNEKLFF.